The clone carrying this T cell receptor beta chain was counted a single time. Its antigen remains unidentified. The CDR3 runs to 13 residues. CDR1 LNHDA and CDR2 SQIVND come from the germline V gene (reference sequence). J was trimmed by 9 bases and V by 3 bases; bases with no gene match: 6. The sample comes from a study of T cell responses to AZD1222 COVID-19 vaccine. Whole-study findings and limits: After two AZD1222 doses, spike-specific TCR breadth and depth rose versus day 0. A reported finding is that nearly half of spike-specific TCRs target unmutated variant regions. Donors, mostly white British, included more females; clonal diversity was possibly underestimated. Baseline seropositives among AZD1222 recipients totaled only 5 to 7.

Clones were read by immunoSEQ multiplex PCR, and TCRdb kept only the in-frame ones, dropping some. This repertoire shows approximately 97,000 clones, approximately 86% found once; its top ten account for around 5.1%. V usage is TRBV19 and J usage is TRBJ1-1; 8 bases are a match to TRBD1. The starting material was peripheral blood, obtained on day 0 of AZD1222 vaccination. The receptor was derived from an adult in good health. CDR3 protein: CASSIDRTGKAFF. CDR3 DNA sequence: TGTGCCAGTAGTATTGATAGGACAGGGAAAGCTTTCTTT. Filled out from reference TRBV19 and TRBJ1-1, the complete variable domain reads DGGITQSPKYLFRKEGQNVTLSCEQNLNHDAMYWYRQDPGQGLRLIYYSQIVNDFQKGDIAEGYSVSREKKESFPLTVTSAQKNPTAFYLCASSIDRTGKAFFGQGTRLTVV.